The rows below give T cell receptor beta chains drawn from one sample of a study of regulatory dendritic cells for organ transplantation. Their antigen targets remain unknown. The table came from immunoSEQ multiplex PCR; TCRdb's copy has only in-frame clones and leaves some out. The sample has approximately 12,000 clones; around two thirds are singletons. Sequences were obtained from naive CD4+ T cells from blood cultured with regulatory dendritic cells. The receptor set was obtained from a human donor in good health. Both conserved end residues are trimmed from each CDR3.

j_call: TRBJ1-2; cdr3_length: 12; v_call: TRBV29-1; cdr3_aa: SVGLEAVNYGYT
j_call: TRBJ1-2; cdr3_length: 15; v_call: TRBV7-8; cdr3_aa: ASSLSAPKQGHYGYT
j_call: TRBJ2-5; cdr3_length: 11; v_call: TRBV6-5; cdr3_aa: ASSLTRVETQY
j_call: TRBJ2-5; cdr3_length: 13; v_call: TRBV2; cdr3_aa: ASSLSGLAGKAQY
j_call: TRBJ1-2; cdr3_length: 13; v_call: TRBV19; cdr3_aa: ASSIGQRFTYGYT
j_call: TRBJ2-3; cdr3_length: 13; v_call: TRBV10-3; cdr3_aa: AITLDRGATDTQY
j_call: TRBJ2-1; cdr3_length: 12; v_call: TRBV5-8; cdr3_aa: ASDTWSSYNEQF
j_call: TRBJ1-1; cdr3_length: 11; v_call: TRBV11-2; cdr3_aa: ASSPLFLTEAF
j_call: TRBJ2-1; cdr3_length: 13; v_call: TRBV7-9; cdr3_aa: ASSPGTGTPNEQF
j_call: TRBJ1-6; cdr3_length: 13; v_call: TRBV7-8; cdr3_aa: ASSLGQGFNSPLH
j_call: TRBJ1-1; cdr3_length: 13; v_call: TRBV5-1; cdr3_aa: ASSPQGRENTEAF
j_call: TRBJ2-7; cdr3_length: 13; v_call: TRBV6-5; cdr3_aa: ASSYMVGGAYEQY
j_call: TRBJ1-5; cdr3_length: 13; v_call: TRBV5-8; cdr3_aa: ASSSGQGEAQPQH
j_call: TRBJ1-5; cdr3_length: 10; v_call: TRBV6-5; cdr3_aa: AIPGDNQPQH
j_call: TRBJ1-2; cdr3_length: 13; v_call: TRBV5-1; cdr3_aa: ASSSPGQGVHGYT
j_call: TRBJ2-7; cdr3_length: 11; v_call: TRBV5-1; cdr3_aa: ASAIQGMDEQY
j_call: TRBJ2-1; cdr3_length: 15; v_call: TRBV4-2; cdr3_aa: ASSQALRAGGPIEQF
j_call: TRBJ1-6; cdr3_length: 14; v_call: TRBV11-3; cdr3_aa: ASSLQGQGAALPLH
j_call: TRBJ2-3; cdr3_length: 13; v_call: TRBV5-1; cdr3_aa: ASSREAQTTDTQY
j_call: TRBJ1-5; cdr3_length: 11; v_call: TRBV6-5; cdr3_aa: ASSYTGNQPQH
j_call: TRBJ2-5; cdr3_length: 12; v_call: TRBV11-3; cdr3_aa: ASSSWRGEETQY
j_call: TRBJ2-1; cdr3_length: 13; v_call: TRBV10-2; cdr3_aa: ASRASGGPYNEQF
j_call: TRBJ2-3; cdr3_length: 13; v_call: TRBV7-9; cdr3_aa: ASSPPGVPTDTQY
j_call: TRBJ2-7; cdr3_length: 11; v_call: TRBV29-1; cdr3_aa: SVAVPPPYEQY
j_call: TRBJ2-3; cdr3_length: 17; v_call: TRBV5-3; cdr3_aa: ARSILAPGGPPSTDTQY
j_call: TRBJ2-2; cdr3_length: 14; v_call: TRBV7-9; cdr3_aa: ASSLGATGRTGELF
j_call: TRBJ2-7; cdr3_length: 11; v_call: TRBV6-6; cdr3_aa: ASSPGTAYEQY
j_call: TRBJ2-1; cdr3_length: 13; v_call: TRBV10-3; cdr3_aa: AATPRDLRGNEQF
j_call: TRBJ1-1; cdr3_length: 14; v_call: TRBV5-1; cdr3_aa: ASSPNPTGGITEAF